Listed below are T cell receptor beta chains from one sample, sequenced in a study of persistence of HIV-infected CD4 T cells. These TCRs are of unknown antigen specificity. TCRdb keeps only in-frame clones here, not all; method: immunoSEQ multiplex PCR. This sample has about 45,000 clones; 70% to 90% occur once, and the top ten carry about 3.5%. The sample here was CD4+ T cells sorted from PBMCs after roughly 18-hour stimulation, taken from a patient who received antiretroviral therapy. Source of these receptors: an adult woman with HIV who was CMV-seropositive. Each CDR3 is given with its conserved first and last residue. The D gene is left open where the match is weak. Where a row states a size, it is once, few, many or the class of an expanded clone; other rows omit it.

d_gene	v_gene	j_gene	abundance	CDR3nt	CDR3aa
-	TRBV7-2	TRBJ1-2	-	TGTGCCAGCAGCTGGGGGGTGGAATATGGCTACACCTTC	CASSWGVEYGYTF
-	TRBV5-1	TRBJ2-3	-	TGCGCCAGCAGCTTGGCGGGGAGCACAGATACGCAGTATTTT	CASSLAGSTDTQYF
-	TRBV14	TRBJ2-2	few	TGTGCCAGCAGCCAAGTGGCCGGGGTAGGCACCGGGGAGCTGTTTTTT	CASSQVAGVGTGELFF
TRBD1	TRBV9	TRBJ1-1	-	TGTGCCAGCAGCGTAGGGACAGGGAAGGGGAACACTGAAGCTTTCTTT	CASSVGTGKGNTEAFF
-	TRBV6-6	TRBJ1-1	-	TGTGCCAGCAGTTACTCGGCTGAAGCTTTCTTT	CASSYSAEAFF
-	TRBV18	TRBJ1-5	-	TGTGCCAGCTCACCGCGTTGGGATCAGCCCCAGCATTTT	CASSPRWDQPQHF
-	TRBV15	TRBJ2-5	once	TGTGCCACCAGCAGAGATCAGGAAGAGACCCAGTACTTC	CATSRDQEETQYF
TRBD1	TRBV30	TRBJ1-4	-	TGTGCCTGGGGTCGAGGGACAGGGGGTGTCAAACTGTTTTTT	CAWGRGTGGVKLFF
-	TRBV28	TRBJ1-1	-	TGTGCCAGCAGTTTTCTCTCGGGGAACACTGAAGCTTTCTTT	CASSFLSGNTEAFF
-	TRBV28	TRBJ2-7	-	TGTGCCAGCAGTTTCAGCCACGAGCAGTACTTC	CASSFSHEQYF
-	TRBV19	TRBJ1-1	-	TGTGCCAGTACATCAGCGAACACTGAAGCTTTCTTT	CASTSANTEAFF
-	TRBV12-3/TRBV12-4	TRBJ2-7	-	TGTGCCAGCAGCCATCGCCGGGACTTACTATCATTC	CASSHRRDLLSF
-	TRBV6-1	TRBJ2-1	-	TGTGCCAGCGGCGCGATAGCGGAGAGGGACAATGAGCAGTTCTTC	CASGAIAERDNEQFF
-	TRBV6-1	TRBJ1-5	-	TGTGCCAGCAGTGAACAACCTCGAGATCAGCCCCAGCATTTT	CASSEQPRDQPQHF
-	TRBV25-1	TRBJ2-3	-	TGTGCCAGCAGTGAACCACAGACCACAGATACGCAGTATTTT	CASSEPQTTDTQYF
-	TRBV9	TRBJ2-3	-	TGTGCCAGCAGCGTAGGCTTGACTGGCACAGATACGCAGTATTTT	CASSVGLTGTDTQYF
-	TRBV5-1	TRBJ1-1	-	TGCGCCAGCAGCTTGGGATTGGTGGGCACTGAAGCTTTCTTT	CASSLGLVGTEAFF
-	TRBV7-8	TRBJ1-1	few	TGTGCCAGCAGCTTAGGAACGGCGAACACTGAAGCTTTCTTT	CASSLGTANTEAFF
-	TRBV14	TRBJ2-3	once	TGTGCCAGCAGCCTTGTCCCGCGGAATACGCAGTATTTT	CASSLVPRNTQYF
TRBD2	TRBV7-6	TRBJ2-2	-	TGTGCCAGCAGCTTAGCCCACCCCGGACTAGCGGGAGGGGTGGGCACCGGGGAGCTGTTTTTT	CASSLAHPGLAGGVGTGELFF
-	TRBV11-3	TRBJ2-5	-	TGTGCCAGCAGCTCTAGGACAGCTCAAGAGACCCAGTACTTC	CASSSRTAQETQYF
-	TRBV18	TRBJ1-2	-	TGTGCCAGCTCACCGCAAGACGACTATGGCTACACCTTC	CASSPQDDYGYTF
-	TRBV9	TRBJ2-7	once	TGTGCCAGCAGTGACGGACTTTCCTACGAGCAGTACTTC	CASSDGLSYEQYF
TRBD1	TRBV27	TRBJ2-2	-	TGTGCCAGCAGTAGACAGGGGTTTGCCGGGGAGCTGTTTTTT	CASSRQGFAGELFF
-	TRBV18	TRBJ2-3	once	TGTGCCAGCTCACCGACTAGTGGCACAGATACGCAGTATTTT	CASSPTSGTDTQYF
-	TRBV24-1	TRBJ1-5	-	TGTGCCACCTCTCGAGACTCGAGTCAGCCCCAGCATTTT	CATSRDSSQPQHF